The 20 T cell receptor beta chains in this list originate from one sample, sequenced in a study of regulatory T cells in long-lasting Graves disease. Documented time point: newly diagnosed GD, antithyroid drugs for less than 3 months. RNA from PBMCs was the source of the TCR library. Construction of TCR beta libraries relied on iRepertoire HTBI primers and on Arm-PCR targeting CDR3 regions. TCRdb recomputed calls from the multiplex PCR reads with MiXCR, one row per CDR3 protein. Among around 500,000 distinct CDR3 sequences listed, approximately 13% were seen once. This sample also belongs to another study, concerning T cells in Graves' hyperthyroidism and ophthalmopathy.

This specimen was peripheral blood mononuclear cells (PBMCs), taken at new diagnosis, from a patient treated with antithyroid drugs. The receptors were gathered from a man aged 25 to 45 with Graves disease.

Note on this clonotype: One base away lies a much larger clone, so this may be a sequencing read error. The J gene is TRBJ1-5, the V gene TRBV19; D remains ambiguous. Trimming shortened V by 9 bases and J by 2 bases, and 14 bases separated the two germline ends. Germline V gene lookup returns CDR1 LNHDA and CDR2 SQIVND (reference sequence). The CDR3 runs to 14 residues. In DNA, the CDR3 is TGTGCCAGGAAAAAAGGGAGCGGCAATCAGCCCCAGCATTTT. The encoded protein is CARKKGSGNQPQHF.

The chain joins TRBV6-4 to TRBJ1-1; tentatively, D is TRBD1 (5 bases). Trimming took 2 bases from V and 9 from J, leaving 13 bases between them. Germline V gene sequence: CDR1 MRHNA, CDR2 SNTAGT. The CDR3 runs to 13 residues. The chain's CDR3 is CASSDVWGEKAFF. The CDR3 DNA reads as TGTGCCAGCAGTGACGTCTGGGGGGAGAAAGCTTTCTTT.

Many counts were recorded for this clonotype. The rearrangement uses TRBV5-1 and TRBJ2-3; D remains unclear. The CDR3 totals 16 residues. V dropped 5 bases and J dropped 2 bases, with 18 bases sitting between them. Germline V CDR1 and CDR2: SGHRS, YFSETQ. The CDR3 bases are TGCGCCAGCAGTCGTTCAGGTCTTGGCCCCACAGATACGCAGTATTTT. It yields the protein CASSRSGLGPTDTQYF. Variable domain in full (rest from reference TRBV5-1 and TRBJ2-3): KAGVTQTPRYLIKTRGQQVTLSCSPISGHRSVSWYQQTPGQGLQFLFEYFSETQRNKGNFPGRFSGRQFSNSRSEMNVSTLELGDSALYLCASSRSGLGPTDTQYFGPGTRLTVL.

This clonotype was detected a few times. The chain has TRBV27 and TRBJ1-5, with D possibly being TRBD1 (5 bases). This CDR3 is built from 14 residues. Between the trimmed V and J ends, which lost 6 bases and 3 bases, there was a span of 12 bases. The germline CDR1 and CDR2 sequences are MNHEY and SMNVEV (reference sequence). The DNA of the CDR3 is TGTGCCAGCAGAAGAGACAGTAACAATCAGCCCCAGCATTTT. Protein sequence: CASRRDSNNQPQHF.

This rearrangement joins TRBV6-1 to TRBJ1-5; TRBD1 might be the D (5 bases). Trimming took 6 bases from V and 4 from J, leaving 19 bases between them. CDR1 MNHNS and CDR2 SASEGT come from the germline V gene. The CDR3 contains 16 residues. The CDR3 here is CASRAGRDRLNQPQHF. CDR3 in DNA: TGTGCCAGCAGGGCCGGAAGGGACCGATTAAATCAGCCCCAGCATTTT.

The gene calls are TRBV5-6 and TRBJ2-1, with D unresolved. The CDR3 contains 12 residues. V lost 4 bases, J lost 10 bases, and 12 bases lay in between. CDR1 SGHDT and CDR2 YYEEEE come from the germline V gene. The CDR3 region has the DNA TGTGCCAGCAGCCCAACATATGGCGAGCAGTTCTTC. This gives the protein CASSPTYGEQFF.

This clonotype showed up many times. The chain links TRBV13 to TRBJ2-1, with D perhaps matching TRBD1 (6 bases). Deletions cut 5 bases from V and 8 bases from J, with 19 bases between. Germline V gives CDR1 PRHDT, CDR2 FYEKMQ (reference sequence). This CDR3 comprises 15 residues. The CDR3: CASSPYTRAGDEQFF. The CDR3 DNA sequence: TGTGCCAGCAGCCCCTATACCAGGGCAGGGGATGAGCAGTTCTTC. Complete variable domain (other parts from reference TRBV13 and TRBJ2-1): AAGVIQSPRHLIKEKRETATLKCYPIPRHDTVYWYQQGPGQDPQFLISFYEKMQSDKGSIPDRFSAQQFSDYHSELNMSSLELGDSALYFCASSPYTRAGDEQFFGPGTRLTVL.

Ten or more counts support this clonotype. DNA for the CDR3: TGCAGCGTTGAGGGGGTGAAGATGGACAATGAGCAGTTCTTC. This gives the protein CSVEGVKMDNEQFF. The J gene is TRBJ2-1, the V gene TRBV29-1; either TRBD1 or TRBD2 may supply D (5 bases each). The CDR3 loop spans 14 amino acids. Germline V gives CDR1 SQVTM, CDR2 ANQGSEA. V shed 3 bases and J shed 5 bases, with 14 bases lying between them.

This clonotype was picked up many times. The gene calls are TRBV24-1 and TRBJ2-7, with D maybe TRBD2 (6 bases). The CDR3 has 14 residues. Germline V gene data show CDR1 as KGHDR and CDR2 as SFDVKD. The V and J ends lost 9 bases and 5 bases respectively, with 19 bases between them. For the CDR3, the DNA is TGTGCCACCCACGGAGGGGACTCGTCTGACGAGCAGTACTTC. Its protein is CATHGGDSSDEQYF.

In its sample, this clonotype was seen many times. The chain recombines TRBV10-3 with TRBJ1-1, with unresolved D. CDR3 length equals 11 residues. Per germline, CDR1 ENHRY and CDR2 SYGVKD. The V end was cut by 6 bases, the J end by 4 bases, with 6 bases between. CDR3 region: CAIRNGTEAFF. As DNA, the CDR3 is TGTGCCATCAGGAACGGCACTGAAGCTTTCTTT.

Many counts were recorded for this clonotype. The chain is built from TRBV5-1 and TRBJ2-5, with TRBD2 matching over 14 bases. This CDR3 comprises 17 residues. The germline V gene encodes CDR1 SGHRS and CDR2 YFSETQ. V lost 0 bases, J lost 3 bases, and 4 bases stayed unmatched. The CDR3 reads CASSLGVGLAGEETQYF. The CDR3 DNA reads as TGCGCCAGCAGCTTGGGCGTGGGACTAGCGGGAGAAGAGACCCAGTACTTC.

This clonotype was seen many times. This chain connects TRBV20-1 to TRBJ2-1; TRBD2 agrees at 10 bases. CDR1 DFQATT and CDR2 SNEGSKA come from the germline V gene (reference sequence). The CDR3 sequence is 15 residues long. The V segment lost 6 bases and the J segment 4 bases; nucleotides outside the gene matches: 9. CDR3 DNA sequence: TGCAGTGCACCCGCGGATAGCGGGGGGTACAATGAGCAGTTCTTC. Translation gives CSAPADSGGYNEQFF.

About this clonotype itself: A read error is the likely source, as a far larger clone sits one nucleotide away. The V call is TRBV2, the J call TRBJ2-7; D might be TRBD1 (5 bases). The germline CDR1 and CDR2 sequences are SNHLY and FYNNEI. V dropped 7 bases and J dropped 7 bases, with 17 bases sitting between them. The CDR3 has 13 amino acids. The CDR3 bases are TGTGCCAGCATAAGCCAGGGAAGAAATGAGCAGTACTTC. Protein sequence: CASISQGRNEQYF.

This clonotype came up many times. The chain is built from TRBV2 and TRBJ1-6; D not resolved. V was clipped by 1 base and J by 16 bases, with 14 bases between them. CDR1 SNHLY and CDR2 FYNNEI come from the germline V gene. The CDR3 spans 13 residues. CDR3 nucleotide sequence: TGTGCCAGCAGTGAAGAGGGCCTCGGCTGGCTCCACTTT. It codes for CASSEEGLGWLHF.

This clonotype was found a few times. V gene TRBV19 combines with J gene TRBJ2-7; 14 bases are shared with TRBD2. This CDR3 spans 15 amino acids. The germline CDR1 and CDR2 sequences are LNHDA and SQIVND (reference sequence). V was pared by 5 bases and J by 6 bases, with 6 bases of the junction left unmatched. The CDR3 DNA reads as TGTGCCAGTAGTCCCAGGACTAGCGGGAGGCTCGAGCAGTACTTC. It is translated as CASSPRTSGRLEQYF.

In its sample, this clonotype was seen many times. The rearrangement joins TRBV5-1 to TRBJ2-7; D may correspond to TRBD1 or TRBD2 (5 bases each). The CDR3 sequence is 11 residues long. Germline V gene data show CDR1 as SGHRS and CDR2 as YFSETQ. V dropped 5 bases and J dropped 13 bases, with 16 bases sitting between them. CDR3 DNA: TGCGCCAGCAGAGTCGACCGGGACCTTTACTTC. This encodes CASRVDRDLYF.

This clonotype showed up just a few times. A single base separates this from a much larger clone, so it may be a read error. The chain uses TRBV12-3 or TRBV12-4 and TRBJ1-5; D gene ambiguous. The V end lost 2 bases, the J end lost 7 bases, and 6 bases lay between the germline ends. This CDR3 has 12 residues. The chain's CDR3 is CASSLLRQPQHF. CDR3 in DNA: TGTGCCAGCAGTTTACTCCGGCAGCCCCAGCATTTT.

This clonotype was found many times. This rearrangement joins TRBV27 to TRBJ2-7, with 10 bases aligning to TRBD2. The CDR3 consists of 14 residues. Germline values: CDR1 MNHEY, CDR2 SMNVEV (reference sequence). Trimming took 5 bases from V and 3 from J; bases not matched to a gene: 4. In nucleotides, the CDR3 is TGTGCCAGCAGTGCTAGCGGGAGAAACTACGAGCAGTACTTC. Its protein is CASSASGRNYEQYF.

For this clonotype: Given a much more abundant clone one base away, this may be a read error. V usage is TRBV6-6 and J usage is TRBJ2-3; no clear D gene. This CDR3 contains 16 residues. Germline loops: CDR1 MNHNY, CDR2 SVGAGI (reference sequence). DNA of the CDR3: TGTGCCAGCAGTTACTCGATAGGCAGGCGCACAGATACGCGGTATTTT. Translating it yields CASSYSIGRRTDTRYF.

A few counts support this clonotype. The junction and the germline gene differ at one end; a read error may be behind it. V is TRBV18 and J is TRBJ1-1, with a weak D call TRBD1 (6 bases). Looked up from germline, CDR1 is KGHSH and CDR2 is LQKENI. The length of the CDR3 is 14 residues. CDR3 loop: CASPPGVLNTEAFF. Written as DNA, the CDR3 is TGTGCCAGCCCACCAGGGGTCCTGAACACTGAAGCTTTCTTT.